The rows below give T cell receptor beta chains drawn from one sample of a study of tumor-infiltrating lymphocytes in oesophageal squamous cell carcinoma. A single record per CDR3 protein comes from TCRdb applying MiXCR to the PCR reads. The repertoire holds 14,000 or so distinct CDR3 sequences, approximately 51% seen once, with around 13% in the top ten. The specimen sequenced was blood. These receptors were taken from a male donor with esophageal squamous cell carcinoma. CDR3s include the opening cysteine and the closing phenylalanine or tryptophan.

V gene,J gene,CDR3 protein
TRBV28,TRBJ1-2,CASSPTRATNYGYTF
TRBV20-1,-,CSASKEGKTQYF
TRBV7-2,-,CASTQSRGQETQYF
TRBV2,TRBJ1-1,CARRDRARTEAFF
TRBV5-1,TRBJ2-1,CASSLGEGGRHYNEQFF
TRBV28,TRBJ2-5,CASSLDPRGETQYF
TRBV7-2,TRBJ2-1,CASSLTLNEQFF
TRBV7-3,TRBJ2-3,CASSLNSGDTQYF
TRBV6-1,-,CASSSYDEQYF
TRBV7-2,-,CASSLRFMGSVRYEQYF
TRBV7-2,TRBJ2-3,CASSLTSGGAADTQYF
TRBV11-2,TRBJ1-1,CASSFMGLYGTEAFF
TRBV12-3/TRBV12-4,TRBJ2-6,CASSLTFSGANVLTF
TRBV6-8,TRBJ2-6,CASTKDRATDSPLHF
TRBV20-1,TRBJ2-7,CSARGHLRSGTSYEQYF
TRBV7-6,TRBJ2-3,CASSLTGTGGTDTQYF
TRBV7-6,TRBJ2-1,CASSLGKTVYNEQFF
TRBV7-2,TRBJ2-1,CASSLDASSYNEQFF
TRBV6-1,-,CASSYEKGTYEQYF
TRBV4-1,TRBJ2-1,CASSHATSHVFNEQFF
TRBV5-4,-,CASSLSSGSGRSSEQYF
TRBV6-6,-,CASSYKLAGEQFF
TRBV7-4,TRBJ2-1,CASSLGGSRNEQFF
TRBV4-2,TRBJ1-2,CASSQVGGRGRYGYTF
TRBV10-2,TRBJ2-2,CATQRTNTGELFF
TRBV7-7,-,CASSLGQGDYEQYF
TRBV28,TRBJ1-4,CASNEGGGGSGELFF
TRBV6-1,TRBJ1-2,CASSEAQGANYGYTF